The 14 T cell receptor beta chains presented below share a single source sample, sequenced in a study of control samples from healthy donors and cancer patients. TCRdb's copy holds only in-frame clones and misses some; the assay was immunoSEQ multiplex PCR. Of fewer than 200,000 clones listed, around 90% are singletons. The sample taken for sequencing was blood. These receptors all come from a woman in her twenties or thirties in good health.

The chain has TRBV5-1 and TRBJ2-1; D possibly corresponds to TRBD2 (5 bases). With 4 bases removed from V and 6 bases from J, the gap between germline ends came to 26 bases. This CDR3 spans 18 amino acids. The germline V gene encodes CDR1 SGHRS and CDR2 YFSETQ. The CDR3, as DNA: TGCGCCAGCAGCCTCGGGGTAACTGCATCCCCGGGTAGCAATGAGCAGTTCTTC. It yields the protein CASSLGVTASPGSNEQFF.

The chain couples TRBV28 to TRBJ1-5, with 7 bases fitting TRBD1. Germline CDR1 and CDR2: MDHEN and SYDVKM. V was clipped by 6 bases and J by 3 bases; unmatched bases: 5. The CDR3 runs 14 residues. In DNA form, the CDR3 reads TGTGCCAGCAGCCCAGGGGGGAACAATCAGCCCCAGCATTTT. As protein: CASSPGGNNQPQHF.

V usage is TRBV21-1 and J usage is TRBJ1-5. TRBV21-1 is shown as a pseudogene. The CDR3 length is 13 residues. The CDR3 reads CASRGGGNQPQHF. CDR3 DNA: TGTGCCAGCAGAGGCGGGGGGAATCAGCCCCAGCATTTT.

The chain recombines TRBV18 with TRBJ2-2; 7 positions agree with TRBD1. Germline lookup yields CDR1 KGHSH and CDR2 LQKENI. This CDR3 comprises 15 residues. V shed 2 bases and J 2 bases; nucleotides not matched to a gene: 2. The CDR3 sequence: CASSPGTVNTGELFF. For the CDR3, the DNA is TGTGCCAGCTCACCAGGGACAGTTAACACCGGGGAGCTGTTTTTT.

This clone was found many times. The chain links TRBV30 to TRBJ1-6; TRBD1 matches at 8 bases. V lost 4 bases and J lost 6; bases outside the gene matches: 2. Germline CDR1 and CDR2: GTSNPN and SVGIG (reference sequence). The CDR3 covers 13 residues. CDR3 in amino acids: CAWTGQGNSPLHF. The CDR3 nucleotides are TGTGCCTGGACTGGACAGGGTAATTCACCCCTCCACTTT. Full variable domain (missing parts from reference TRBV30 and TRBJ1-6): SQTIHQWPATLVQPVGSPLSLECTVEGTSNPNLYWYRQAAGRGLQLLFYSVGIGQISSEVPQNLSASRPQDRQFILSSKKLLLSDSGFYLCAWTGQGNSPLHFGNGTRLTVT.

V gene TRBV9 combines with J gene TRBJ2-2; D is uncertain. Germline loops: CDR1 SGDLS, CDR2 YYNGEE. The V gene lost 0 bases and the J gene lost 5 bases, with 11 bases spanning the gap. The CDR3 totals 15 residues. The chain's CDR3 is CASSVDLSGTGELFF. CDR3 nucleotides: TGTGCCAGCAGCGTAGATTTATCCGGGACCGGGGAGCTGTTTTTT.

This chain connects TRBV7-2 to TRBJ2-5, with D perhaps TRBD2 (5 bases). The CDR3 is 13 amino acids. Trimming pared 3 bases from V and 2 bases from J, leaving 7 bases between. The germline CDR1 and CDR2 sequences are SGHTA and FQGNSA. The CDR3 is CASSFRGQETQYF. DNA of the CDR3: TGTGCCAGCAGCTTTCGCGGGCAAGAGACCCAGTACTTC. Complete variable domain (other parts from reference TRBV7-2 and TRBJ2-5): GAGVSQSPSNKVTEKGKDVELRCDPISGHTALYWYRQSLGQGLEFLIYFQGNSAPDKSGLPSDRFSAERTGGSVSTLTIQRTQQEDSAVYLCASSFRGQETQYFGPGTRLLVL.

V is TRBV2 and J is TRBJ2-7; D gene ambiguous. Germline lookup yields CDR1 SNHLY and CDR2 FYNNEI. This CDR3 region has 11 residues. V was shortened by 4 bases and J by 5 bases, with 6 bases between the two germline ends. The CDR3 coding sequence is TGTGCCAGCAGTGGTTCTCACGAGCAGTACTTC. As protein: CASSGSHEQYF.

The chain joins TRBV2 to TRBJ2-5, with TRBD2 as a possible D gene (6 bases). The germline V gene has CDR1 SNHLY and CDR2 FYNNEI. This CDR3 contains 16 residues. V was trimmed by 5 bases and J by 4 bases, leaving 20 bases between them. CDR3 sequence: CASSFPGDGGGETQYF. The CDR3 bases are TGTGCCAGCAGTTTCCCGGGAGACGGAGGTGGAGAGACCCAGTACTTC.

J is TRBJ1-5 and V is TRBV19; 7 bases line up with TRBD1. With V trimmed by 4 bases and J by 3 bases, 3 bases remained unmatched. The germline V gene has CDR1 LNHDA and CDR2 SQIVND (reference sequence). This CDR3 is 14 amino acids long. CDR3 DNA: TGTGCCAGTAGTAAAACAGGGGTCAATCAGCCCCAGCATTTT. Its translation: CASSKTGVNQPQHF.

V gene TRBV28 combines with J gene TRBJ2-7; maybe TRBD2 (5 bases). This CDR3 is built from 15 residues. V was clipped by 5 bases and J by 3 bases, with 17 bases between them. Germline V gives CDR1 MDHEN, CDR2 SYDVKM. CDR3 loop: CASSTPPGGIYEQYF. Here the CDR3 DNA reads TGTGCCAGCAGTACCCCCCCCGGAGGTATCTACGAGCAGTACTTC.

This chain joins TRBV5-1 and TRBJ1-3; perhaps TRBD1 as D (5 bases). Germline CDR1 reads SGHRS; CDR2 reads YFSETQ. Trimming shortened V by 0 bases and J by 0 bases, and 13 bases separated the two germline ends. This CDR3 spans 17 amino acids. The CDR3 bases are TGCGCCAGCAGCTTGGTGCCGTGGCAGGGCTCTGGAAACACCATATATTTT. It encodes CASSLVPWQGSGNTIYF. Full variable domain (remainder filled in from reference TRBV5-1 and TRBJ1-3): KAGVTQTPRYLIKTRGQQVTLSCSPISGHRSVSWYQQTPGQGLQFLFEYFSETQRNKGNFPGRFSGRQFSNSRSEMNVSTLELGDSALYLCASSLVPWQGSGNTIYFGEGSWLTVV.

The rearrangement links TRBV5-6 to TRBJ1-4; perhaps TRBD1 as D (6 bases). Looked up from germline, CDR1 is SGHDT and CDR2 is YYEEEE. The CDR3 contains 17 residues. V was clipped by 3 bases and J by 7 bases, with 22 bases between them. The DNA of the CDR3 is TGTGCCAGCAGCTCAAACAGGGCTATCCTTACTGGTGAAAAACTGTTTTTT. This translates into CASSSNRAILTGEKLFF. Together with reference TRBV5-6 and TRBJ1-4, the CDR3 gives the full variable domain: DAGVTQSPTHLIKTRGQQVTLRCSPKSGHDTVSWYQQALGQGPQFIFQYYEEEERQRGNFPDRFSGHQFPNYSSELNVNALLLGDSALYLCASSSNRAILTGEKLFFGSGTQLSVL.

The chain is built from TRBV4-2 and TRBJ2-1; possibly TRBD1 for D (6 bases). The V gene's germline CDR1 is LGHNA and CDR2 YNFKEQ. The CDR3 covers 13 residues. V lost 0 bases, J lost 15 bases, and 15 bases lay in between. CDR3 sequence reads: CASSQDRGGVRFF. The CDR3 DNA reads TGTGCCAGCAGCCAAGATCGTGGGGGCGTAAGGTTCTTC.